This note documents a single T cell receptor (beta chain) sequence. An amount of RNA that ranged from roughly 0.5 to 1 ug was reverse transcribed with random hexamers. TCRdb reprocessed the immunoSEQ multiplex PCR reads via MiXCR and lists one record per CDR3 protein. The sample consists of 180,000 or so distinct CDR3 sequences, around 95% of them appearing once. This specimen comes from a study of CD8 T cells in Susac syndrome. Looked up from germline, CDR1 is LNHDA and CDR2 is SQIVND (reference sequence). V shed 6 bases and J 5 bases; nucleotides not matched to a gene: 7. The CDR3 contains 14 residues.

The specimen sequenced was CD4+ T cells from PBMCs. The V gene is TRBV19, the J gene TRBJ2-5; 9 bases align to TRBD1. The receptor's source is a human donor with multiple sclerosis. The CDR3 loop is CASRPTGGRETQYF. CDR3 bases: TGTGCCAGTAGACCGACAGGGGGTCGGGAGACCCAGTACTTC.